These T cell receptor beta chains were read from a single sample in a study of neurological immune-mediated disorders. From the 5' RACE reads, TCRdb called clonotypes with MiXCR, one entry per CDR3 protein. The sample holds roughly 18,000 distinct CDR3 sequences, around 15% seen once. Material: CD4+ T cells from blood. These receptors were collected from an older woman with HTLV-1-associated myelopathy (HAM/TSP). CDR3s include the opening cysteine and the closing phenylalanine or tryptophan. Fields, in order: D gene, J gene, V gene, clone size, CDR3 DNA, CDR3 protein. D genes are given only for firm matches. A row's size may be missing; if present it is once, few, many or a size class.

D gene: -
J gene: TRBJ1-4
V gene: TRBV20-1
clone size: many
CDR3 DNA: TGCAGTGCTAGAGATGGAGGACAGTCTAATGAAAAACTGTTTTTT
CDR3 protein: CSARDGGQSNEKLFF

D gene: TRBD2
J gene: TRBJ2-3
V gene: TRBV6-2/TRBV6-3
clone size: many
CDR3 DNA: TGTGCCAGCAGTTACGATAGACTAGCGGGAGATACGCAGTATTTT
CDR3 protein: CASSYDRLAGDTQYF

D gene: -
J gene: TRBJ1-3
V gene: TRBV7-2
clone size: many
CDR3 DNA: TGTGCCAGCAGCTTAGGAAGGGGAGGGTCTGGAAACACCATATATTTT
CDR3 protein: CASSLGRGGSGNTIYF

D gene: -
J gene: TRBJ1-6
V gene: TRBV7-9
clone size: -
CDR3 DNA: -
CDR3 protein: CASSFYICSAGEILNSPLHF

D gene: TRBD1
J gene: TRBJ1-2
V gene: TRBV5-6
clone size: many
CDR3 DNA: TGTGCCAGCAGCCAATACGGGACAGCCGGGAACTATGGCTACACCTTC
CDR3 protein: CASSQYGTAGNYGYTF

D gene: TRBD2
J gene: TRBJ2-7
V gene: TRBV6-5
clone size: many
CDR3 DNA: TGTGCCAGCAGTAACCCACTAGCGGCAGACTACGAGCAGTACTTC
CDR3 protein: CASSNPLAADYEQYF

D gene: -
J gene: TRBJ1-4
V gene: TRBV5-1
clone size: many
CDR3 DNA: TGCGCCAGCAGCTTGGCAATGAGTGGGGAAAAACTGTTTTTT
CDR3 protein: CASSLAMSGEKLFF

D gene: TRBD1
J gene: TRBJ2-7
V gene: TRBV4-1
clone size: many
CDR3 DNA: TGCGCCAGCAGCCAAGCTTCCCGGGACAGGGGAGGCGAGCAGTACTTC
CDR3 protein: CASSQASRDRGGEQYF

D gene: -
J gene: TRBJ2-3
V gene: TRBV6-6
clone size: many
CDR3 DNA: TGTGCCAGCAGTTACTCTACCGGGACTGGCACAGATACGCAGTATTTT
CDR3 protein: CASSYSTGTGTDTQYF

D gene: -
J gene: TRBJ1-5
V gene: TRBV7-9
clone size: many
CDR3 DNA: TGTGCCAGCAGCAACCGGGGCGCGAAGGGCAATCAGCCCCAGCATTTT
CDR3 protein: CASSNRGAKGNQPQHF

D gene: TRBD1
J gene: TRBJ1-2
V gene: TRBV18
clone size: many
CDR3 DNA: TGTGCCAGCTCCCAAAGCGGGGACAGGGGGACCTATGGCTACACCTTC
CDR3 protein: CASSQSGDRGTYGYTF

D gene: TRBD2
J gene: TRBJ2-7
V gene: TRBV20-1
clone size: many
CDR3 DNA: TGCAGTGCTAGCTCTAGCGGGAGGAGCCACGAGCAGTACTTC
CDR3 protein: CSASSSGRSHEQYF

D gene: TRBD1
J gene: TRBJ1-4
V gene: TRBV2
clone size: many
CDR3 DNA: TGTGCCACCTTTTTGGACAGGGGGCAAAAACTGTTTTTT
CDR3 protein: CATFLDRGQKLFF

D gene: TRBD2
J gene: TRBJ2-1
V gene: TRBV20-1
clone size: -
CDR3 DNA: TGCAGTGCTTTAAGCGGGAGTTACAATGAGCAGTTCTTC
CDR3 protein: CSALSGSYNEQFF

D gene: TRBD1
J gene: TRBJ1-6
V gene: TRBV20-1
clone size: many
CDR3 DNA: TGCAGTGCTAGAGCTCCCAGGACAGGGATACTTAATTCACCCCTCCACTTT
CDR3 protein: CSARAPRTGILNSPLHF

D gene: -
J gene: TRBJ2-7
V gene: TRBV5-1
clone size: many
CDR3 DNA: TGCGCCAGCAGCTTTACAGGCACCTACGAGCAGTACTTC
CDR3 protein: CASSFTGTYEQYF

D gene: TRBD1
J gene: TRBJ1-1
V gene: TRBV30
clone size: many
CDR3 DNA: TGTGCCTGGGTCGGGACAGGGTACACTGAAGCTTTCTTT
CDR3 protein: CAWVGTGYTEAFF

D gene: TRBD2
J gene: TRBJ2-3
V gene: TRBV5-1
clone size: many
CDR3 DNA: TGCGCCAGCAGCTTGGACGGGCCTAGCGGGAGTATGGATACGCAGTATTTT
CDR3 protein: CASSLDGPSGSMDTQYF

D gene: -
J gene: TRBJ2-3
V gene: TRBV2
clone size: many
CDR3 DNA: TGTGCCAGCAGTGAATGGGGGGCGAGGGCAGATACGCAGTATTTT
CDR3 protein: CASSEWGARADTQYF

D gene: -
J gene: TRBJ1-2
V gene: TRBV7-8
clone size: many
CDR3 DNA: TGTGCCAGCAGCCTCAACAGGGCCTCTAACTATGGCTACACCTTC
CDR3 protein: CASSLNRASNYGYTF

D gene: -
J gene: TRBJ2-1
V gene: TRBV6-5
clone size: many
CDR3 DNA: TGTGCCACCTCCCGGGAGAATGAGCAGTTCTTC
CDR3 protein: CATSRENEQFF

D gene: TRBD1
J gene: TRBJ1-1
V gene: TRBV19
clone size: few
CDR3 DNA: TGTGCCAGTACCGAAAGGACAGGGGGGATGAACACTGAAGCTTTCTTT
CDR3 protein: CASTERTGGMNTEAFF

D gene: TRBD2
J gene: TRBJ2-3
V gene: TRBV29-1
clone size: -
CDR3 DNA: TGCAGCTTTAGAGCGGGGCGAACAGATACGCAGTATTTT
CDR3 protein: CSFRAGRTDTQYF

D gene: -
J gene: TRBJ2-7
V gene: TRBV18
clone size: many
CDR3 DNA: TGTGCCAGCTCACCGAGAGGAGCTCTCGACGAGCAGTACTTC
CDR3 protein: CASSPRGALDEQYF

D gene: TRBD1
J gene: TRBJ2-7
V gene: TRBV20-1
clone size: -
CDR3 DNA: TGCAGTGCTGCCGACAGGGACACCCTCGGGGAGCAGTACTTC
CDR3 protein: CSAADRDTLGEQYF

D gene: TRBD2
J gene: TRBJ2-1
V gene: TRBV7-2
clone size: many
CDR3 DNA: TGTGCCAGCAGCCAGCGGGGGGGCTTTGAGCAGTTCTTC
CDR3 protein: CASSQRGGFEQFF

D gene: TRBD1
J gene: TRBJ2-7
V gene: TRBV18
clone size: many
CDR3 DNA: TGTGCCAGCTCACCGGGACAGGGAATCTACGAGCAGTACTTC
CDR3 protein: CASSPGQGIYEQYF

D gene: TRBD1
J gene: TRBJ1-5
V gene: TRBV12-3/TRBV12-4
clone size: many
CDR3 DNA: TGTGCCAGCAGACCAACAGGGGGCCATCAGCCCCAGCATTTT
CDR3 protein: CASRPTGGHQPQHF

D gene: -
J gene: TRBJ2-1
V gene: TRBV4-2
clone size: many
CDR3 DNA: TGTGCCAGCAGCCAAGAGGGAGAGCAGTTCTTC
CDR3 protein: CASSQEGEQFF

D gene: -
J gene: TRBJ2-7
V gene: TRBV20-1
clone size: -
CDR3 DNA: TGCAGCGTTATGGCATGGGTCGGCTACGAGCAGTACTTC
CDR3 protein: CSVMAWVGYEQYF

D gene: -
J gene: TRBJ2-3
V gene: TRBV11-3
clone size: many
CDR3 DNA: TGTGCCAGCAGGAGAAGCGGGAGCACAGATACGCAGTATTTT
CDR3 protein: CASRRSGSTDTQYF

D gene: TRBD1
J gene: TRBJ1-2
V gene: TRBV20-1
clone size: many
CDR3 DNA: TGCAGTGCCCGACAGGGCTCATATGGCTACACCTTC
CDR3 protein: CSARQGSYGYTF

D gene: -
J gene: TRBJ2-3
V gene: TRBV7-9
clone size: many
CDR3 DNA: TGTGCCAGCAGCGCGGACAATTTAGTCACAGATACGCAGTATTTT
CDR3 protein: CASSADNLVTDTQYF

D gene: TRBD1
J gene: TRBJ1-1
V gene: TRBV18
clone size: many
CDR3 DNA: TGTGCCAGCTCACCCGGGACAGGGAAGATTGAAGCTTTCTTT
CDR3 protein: CASSPGTGKIEAFF